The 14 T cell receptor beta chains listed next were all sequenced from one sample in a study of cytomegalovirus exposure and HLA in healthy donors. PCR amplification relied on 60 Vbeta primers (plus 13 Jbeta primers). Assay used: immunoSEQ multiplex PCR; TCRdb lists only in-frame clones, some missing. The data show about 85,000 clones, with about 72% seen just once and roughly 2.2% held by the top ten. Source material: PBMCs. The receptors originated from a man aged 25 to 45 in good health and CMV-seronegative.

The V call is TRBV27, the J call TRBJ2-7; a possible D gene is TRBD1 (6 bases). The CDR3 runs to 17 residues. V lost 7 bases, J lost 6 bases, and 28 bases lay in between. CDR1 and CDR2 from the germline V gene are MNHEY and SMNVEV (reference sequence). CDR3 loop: CASIARADSVTWGEQYF. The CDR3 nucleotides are TGTGCCAGCATCGCAAGGGCGGACAGCGTAACCTGGGGCGAGCAGTACTTC.

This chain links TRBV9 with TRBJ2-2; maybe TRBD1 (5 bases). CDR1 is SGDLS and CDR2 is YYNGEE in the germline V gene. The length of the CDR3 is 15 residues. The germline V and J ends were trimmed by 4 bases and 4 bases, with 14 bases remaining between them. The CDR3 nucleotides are TGTGCCAGCAGCACAGACAGCAAAATCACCGGGGAGCTGTTTTTT. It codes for CASSTDSKITGELFF.

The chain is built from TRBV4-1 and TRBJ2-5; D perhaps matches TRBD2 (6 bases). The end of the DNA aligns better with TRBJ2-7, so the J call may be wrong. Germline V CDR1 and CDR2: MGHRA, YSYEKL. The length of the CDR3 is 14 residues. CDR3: CASSQRDSAYEQYF. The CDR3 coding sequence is TGCGCCAGCAGCCAGAGGGACTCCGCCTACGAGCAGTACTTC.

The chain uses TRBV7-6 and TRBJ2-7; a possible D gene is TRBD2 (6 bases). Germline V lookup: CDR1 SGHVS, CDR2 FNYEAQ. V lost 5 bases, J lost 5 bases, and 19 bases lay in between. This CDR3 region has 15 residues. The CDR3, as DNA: TGTGCCAGCAGCCTAAACCGGGAGTGGATCCACGAGCAGTACTTC. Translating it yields CASSLNREWIHEQYF.

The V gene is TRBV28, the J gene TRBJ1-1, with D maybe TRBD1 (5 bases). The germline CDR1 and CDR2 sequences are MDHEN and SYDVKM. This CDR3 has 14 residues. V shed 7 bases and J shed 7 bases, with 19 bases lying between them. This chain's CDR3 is CASTLPGNLFEAFF. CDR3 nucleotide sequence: TGTGCCAGCACCTTACCAGGGAATCTCTTTGAAGCTTTCTTT.

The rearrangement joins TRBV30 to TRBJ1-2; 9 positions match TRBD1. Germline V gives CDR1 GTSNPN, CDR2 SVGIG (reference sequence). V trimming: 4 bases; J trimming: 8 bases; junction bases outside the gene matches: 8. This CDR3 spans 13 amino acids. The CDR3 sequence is CAWKGDRVRGYTF. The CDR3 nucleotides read TGTGCCTGGAAGGGGGACAGGGTGAGAGGCTACACCTTC.

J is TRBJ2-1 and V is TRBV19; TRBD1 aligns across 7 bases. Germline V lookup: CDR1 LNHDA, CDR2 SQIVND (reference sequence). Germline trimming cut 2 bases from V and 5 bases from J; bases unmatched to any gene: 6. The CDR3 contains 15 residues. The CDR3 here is CASSIMTGWNNEQFF. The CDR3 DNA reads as TGTGCCAGTAGTATAATGACAGGGTGGAACAATGAGCAGTTCTTC.

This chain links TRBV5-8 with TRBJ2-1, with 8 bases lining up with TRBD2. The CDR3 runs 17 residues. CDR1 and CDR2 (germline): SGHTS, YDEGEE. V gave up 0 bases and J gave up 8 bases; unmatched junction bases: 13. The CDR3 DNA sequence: TGTGCCAGCAGCTTGGCCGGGGTAGCGGGAAGTTTCGATGAGCAGTTCTTC. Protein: CASSLAGVAGSFDEQFF.

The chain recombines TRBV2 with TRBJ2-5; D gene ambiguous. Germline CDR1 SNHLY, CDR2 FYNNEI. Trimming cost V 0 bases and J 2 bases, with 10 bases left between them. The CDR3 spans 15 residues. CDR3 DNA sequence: TGTGCCAGCAGTGAAGCGGTTCGCAGACAAGAGACCCAGTACTTC. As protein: CASSEAVRRQETQYF.

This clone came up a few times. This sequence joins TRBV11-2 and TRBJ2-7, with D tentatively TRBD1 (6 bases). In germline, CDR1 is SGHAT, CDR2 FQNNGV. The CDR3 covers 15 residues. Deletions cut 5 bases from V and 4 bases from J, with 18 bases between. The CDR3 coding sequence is TGTGCCAGCAGCACGGACAGCAGCACCTTTTACGAGCAGTACTTC. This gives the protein CASSTDSSTFYEQYF.

Written as DNA, the CDR3 is TGTGCCAGCAGTTTCCTAGCGGGAGTCGGGCAGTTCTTC. Amino acid sequence: CASSFLAGVGQFF. The chain joins TRBV27 to TRBJ2-1; 10 bases match TRBD2. CDR3 length equals 13 residues. Trimming removed 3 bases from V and 12 bases from J; junction bases left unmatched: 5. Germline V gives CDR1 MNHEY, CDR2 SMNVEV (reference sequence).

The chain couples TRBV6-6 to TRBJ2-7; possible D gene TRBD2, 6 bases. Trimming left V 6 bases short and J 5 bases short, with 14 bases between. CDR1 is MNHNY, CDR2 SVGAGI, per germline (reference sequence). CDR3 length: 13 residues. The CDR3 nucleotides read TGTGCCAGCAGCCACTCAGCGGGCGACGAGCAGTACTTC. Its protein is CASSHSAGDEQYF.

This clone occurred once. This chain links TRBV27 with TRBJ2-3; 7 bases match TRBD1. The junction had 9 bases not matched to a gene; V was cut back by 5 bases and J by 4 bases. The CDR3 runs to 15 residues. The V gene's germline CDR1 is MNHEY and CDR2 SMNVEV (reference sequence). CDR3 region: CASSTRRQGPDTQYF. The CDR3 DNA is TGTGCCAGCAGTACAAGGCGACAGGGTCCAGATACGCAGTATTTT.

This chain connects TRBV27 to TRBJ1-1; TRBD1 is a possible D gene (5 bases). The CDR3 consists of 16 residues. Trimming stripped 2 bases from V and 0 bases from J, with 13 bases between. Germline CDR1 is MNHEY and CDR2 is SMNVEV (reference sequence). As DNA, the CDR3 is TGTGCCAGCAGTTTAGGTGGGGGGTTCATGAACACTGAAGCTTTCTTT. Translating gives CASSLGGGFMNTEAFF.